What follows are 22 T cell receptor beta chains derived from one specimen sequenced in a study of OX40 agonist ivuxolimab in advanced cancers. Libraries were prepared by immunoSEQ multiplex PCR; TCRdb keeps only in-frame clonotypes and omits some of them. The sample yields about 50,000 clones, about 90% seen once. This specimen was CD4+ or CD8+ T cells sorted from blood, taken in a trial of the OX40 agonist ivuxolimab. The receptors were sampled from an adult with an advanced solid tumor such as melanoma, head and neck, liver or kidney cancer.

About this clone: At one end the junction does not follow the germline gene, possibly because of a read error. The rearrangement uses TRBV7-7 and TRBJ2-1, with 11 bases matching TRBD1. The germline V gene encodes CDR1 SSHAT and CDR2 FNYEAQ (reference sequence). CDR3 length: 16 amino acids. This chain's CDR3 is CASSSYGTGGFDEQFF. In nucleotides, the CDR3 is TGTGCTAGCAGCTCCTACGGGACAGGGGGGTTCGATGAGCAGTTCTTC.

This chain joins TRBV9 and TRBJ2-7; 7 nucleotides agree with TRBD1. This CDR3 has 14 residues. CDR1 is SGDLS and CDR2 is YYNGEE in the germline V gene. V shed 4 bases, J shed 5 bases, and the junction held 9 bases outside the gene matches. The chain's CDR3 is CASSPYDRVHEQYF. CDR3 bases: TGTGCCAGCAGCCCTTACGACAGGGTCCACGAGCAGTACTTC.

The chain employs TRBV6-6 and TRBJ2-4, with TRBD1 matching 7 bases. Unmatched junction bases numbered 1, after V lost 0 bases and J lost 5 bases. The CDR3 sequence is 14 residues long. Germline values: CDR1 MNHNY, CDR2 SVGAGI (reference sequence). CDR3 in DNA: TGTGCCAGCAGTTACTCGACAGGGCAAAACATTCAGTACTTC. It encodes CASSYSTGQNIQYF.

The chain couples TRBV5-1 to TRBJ1-1; 12 bases match TRBD1. V was clipped by 3 bases and J by 5 bases; unmatched bases: 8. Per germline, CDR1 SGHRS and CDR2 YFSETQ. The CDR3 covers 16 residues. For the CDR3, the DNA is TGCGCCAGCAGCTCCGGGACAGGGGGCTGGGGAACTGAAGCTTTCTTT. This encodes CASSSGTGGWGTEAFF.

The rearrangement uses TRBV5-6 and TRBJ2-6; D remains unclear. Germline CDR1 and CDR2: SGHDT and YYEEEE. The CDR3 is 16 residues long. V was cut by 1 base and J by 2 bases, with 10 bases left in between. The CDR3 sequence is CASSLSRFTGANVLTF. CDR3 DNA: TGTGCCAGCAGCTTGAGCCGGTTTACTGGGGCCAACGTCCTGACTTTC.

This clone was seen a few times. This chain links TRBV7-2 with TRBJ1-2; 7 bases are shared with TRBD1. V lost 9 bases and J lost 4; bases outside the gene matches: 14. The CDR3 loop spans 15 amino acids. CDR1 is SGHTA and CDR2 is FQGNSA in the germline V gene. In DNA form, the CDR3 reads TGTGCCAGTCCATCGCCCCAGACAGGGATCTATGGCTACACCTTC. Translation: CASPSPQTGIYGYTF.

The chain carries TRBV19 and TRBJ1-5, with a weak D call TRBD1 (5 bases). Germline V lookup: CDR1 LNHDA, CDR2 SQIVND (reference sequence). The V and J ends lost 5 bases and 1 base respectively, with 15 bases between them. CDR3 length equals 16 residues. CDR3 sequence: CASSPQGLPSNQPQHF. For the CDR3, the DNA is TGTGCCAGTAGTCCCCAGGGACTTCCGAGCAATCAGCCCCAGCATTTT.

The chain joins TRBV9 to TRBJ2-5; tentative D call: TRBD2 (5 bases). This CDR3 has 13 residues. V was trimmed by 0 bases and J by 5 bases, leaving 8 bases between them. Germline lookup yields CDR1 SGDLS and CDR2 YYNGEE. In DNA, the CDR3 is TGTGCCAGCAGCGTAGGGCGAGGGGAGACCCAGTACTTC. Translating gives CASSVGRGETQYF.

The chain recombines TRBV28 with TRBJ1-4; D remains ambiguous. Trimming took off 5 bases at V and 8 bases at J, with 15 bases between the two ends. Germline V gene sequence: CDR1 MDHEN, CDR2 SYDVKM. The CDR3 runs 14 residues. CDR3 residues: CASSIGRAPEKLFF. The CDR3 DNA follows: TGTGCCAGCAGTATAGGTAGGGCCCCCGAAAAACTGTTTTTT.

The rearrangement links TRBV14 to TRBJ2-2; D gene ambiguous. The CDR3 is 13 amino acids. Between the trimmed V and J ends, which lost 1 base and 5 bases, there was a span of 5 bases. In germline, CDR1 is SGHDN, CDR2 FVKESK. CDR3 residues: CASSQVLTGELFF. CDR3 in DNA: TGTGCCAGCAGCCAAGTGTTGACCGGGGAGCTGTTTTTT.

The chain recombines TRBV30 with TRBJ2-1; no reliable D call. CDR1 and CDR2 from the germline V gene are GTSNPN and SVGIG (reference sequence). V lost 0 bases and J 0 bases, leaving 12 bases between the germline ends. CDR3 length: 16 amino acids. In DNA form, the CDR3 reads TGTGCCTGGAGTGTAGGTGTACTGAGCTCCTACAATGAGCAGTTCTTC. Its translation is CAWSVGVLSSYNEQFF.

This chain connects TRBV14 to TRBJ2-5; D is unclear. CDR3 size: 15 residues. The germline V and J ends were trimmed by 4 bases and 1 base, with 13 bases remaining between them. Germline V lookup: CDR1 SGHDN, CDR2 FVKESK. The CDR3 spells CASSLLVGFQETQYF. In nucleotides, the CDR3 is TGTGCCAGCAGCCTCCTAGTCGGATTCCAAGAGACCCAGTACTTC. The variable domain in full, completed from reference TRBV14 and TRBJ2-5, reads EAGVTQFPSHSVIEKGQTVTLRCDPISGHDNLYWYRRVMGKEIKFLLHFVKESKQDESGMPNNRFLAERTGGTYSTLKVQPAELEDSGVYFCASSLLVGFQETQYFGPGTRLLVL.

The chain recombines TRBV6-1 with TRBJ2-4; 11 nucleotides align to TRBD2. Per the germline V gene, CDR1 is MNHNS and CDR2 is SASEGT. The CDR3 has 16 amino acids. V gave up 4 bases and J gave up 1 base; unmatched junction bases: 3. The CDR3 DNA reads TGTGCCAGCAGTGTGACTAGCGGGACTGCCAAAAACATTCAGTACTTC. It translates to CASSVTSGTAKNIQYF.

This chain uses TRBV29-1 with TRBJ1-1, with TRBD1 matching over 7 bases. Germline trimming cut 4 bases from V and 1 base from J; bases unmatched to any gene: 9. The CDR3 spans 15 residues. Germline V lookup: CDR1 SQVTM, CDR2 ANQGSEA. This CDR3 is CSVAVPGQKNTEAFF. In nucleotides, the CDR3 is TGCAGCGTTGCTGTACCGGGACAGAAGAACACTGAAGCTTTCTTT.

The chain is built from TRBV5-1 and TRBJ1-2; D unclear. This CDR3 spans 14 amino acids. Germline CDR1 and CDR2: SGHRS and YFSETQ. Between the trimmed V and J ends, which lost 4 bases and 3 bases, there was a span of 13 bases. CDR3 nucleotide sequence: TGCGCCAGCAGCACAGCCGGGCTGTACTATGGCTACACCTTC. Protein sequence: CASSTAGLYYGYTF.

The chain carries TRBV28 and TRBJ1-5; 7 bases align to TRBD1. After removal of 3 bases from V and 7 bases from J, the junction contained 3 bases not matched to a gene. Germline CDR1 MDHEN, CDR2 SYDVKM. The CDR3 contains 13 residues. The CDR3 DNA is TGTGCCAGCAGTTTTCAGGGGGAGCAGCCCCAGCATTTT. This translates into CASSFQGEQPQHF.

The chain uses TRBV5-4 and TRBJ2-6, with TRBD1 matching 7 bases. The length of the CDR3 is 16 residues. The germline CDR1 and CDR2 sequences are SGHNT and YYREEE (reference sequence). V was pared by 5 bases and J by 0 bases, with 5 bases of the junction left unmatched. Here the CDR3 reads CASRRDSSSGANVLTF. DNA of the CDR3: TGTGCCAGCAGGAGGGACAGTAGCTCTGGGGCCAACGTCCTGACTTTC. The variable domain in full, completed from reference TRBV5-4 and TRBJ2-6, reads ETGVTQSPTHLIKTRGQQVTLRCSSQSGHNTVSWYQQALGQGPQFIFQYYREEENGRGNFPPRFSGLQFPNYSSELNVNALELDDSALYLCASRRDSSSGANVLTFGAGSRLTVL.

The chain employs TRBV11-3 and TRBJ2-1, with unresolved D. Trimming took 1 base from V and 0 from J, leaving 1 base between them. Germline CDR1 SGHNT, CDR2 YENEEA. The CDR3 consists of 13 residues. CDR3 residues: CASSLASYNEQFF. The CDR3 DNA sequence: TGTGCCAGCAGCTTAGCCTCCTACAATGAGCAGTTCTTC.

This chain links TRBV28 with TRBJ1-2, with D unclear. The CDR3 is made up of 15 amino acids. V lost 5 bases to trimming and J lost 4 bases, with 17 bases between them. CDR1 and CDR2 (germline): MDHEN, SYDVKM. The CDR3 DNA reads TGTGCCAGCAGTCTAACATCTCCGGGGAGCTATGGCTACACCTTC. Translated: CASSLTSPGSYGYTF.

This chain joins TRBV28 and TRBJ2-1, with 7 nucleotides matching TRBD2. The CDR3 length is 14 residues. Germline CDR1 MDHEN, CDR2 SYDVKM. With V trimmed by 5 bases and J by 8 bases, 9 bases remained unmatched. The CDR3 reads CASSPWTSSYEQFF. The CDR3 bases are TGTGCCAGCAGTCCATGGACTAGTAGCTATGAGCAGTTCTTC.

This clone has only one observation. V usage is TRBV11-2 and J usage is TRBJ2-5; D unresolved. This CDR3 is 13 amino acids long. CDR1 is SGHAT, CDR2 FQNNGV, per germline. V dropped 4 bases and J dropped 5 bases, with 11 bases sitting between them. The CDR3 bases are TGTGCCAGCAGCTCCCAGGTGCGGGAGACCCAGTACTTC. It yields the protein CASSSQVRETQYF.

This chain connects TRBV9 to TRBJ2-1, with D perhaps being TRBD1 or TRBD2 (6 bases each). The V end lost 3 bases, the J end lost 8 bases, and 12 bases lay between the germline ends. CDR1 and CDR2 from the germline V gene are SGDLS and YYNGEE. The CDR3 extends over 13 amino acids. The CDR3 DNA reads TGTGCCAGCAGCGCGGGGGCGTTCGATGAGCAGTTCTTC. It yields the protein CASSAGAFDEQFF.